This entry concerns a single T cell receptor (beta chain). This clone's antigen is unknown. No base quality information exists; no much larger clone differs at one position. The protocol used for the library was 5' RACE. Instrument used: Illumina HiSeq 2500. A second roughly 6 to 12 cycle PCR used a sample-barcoded 5' primer and a J-beta primer mix. Each TCR beta cDNA molecule received a unique molecular identifier from a template-switch 5' adaptor carrying 12 random nucleotides. Each sample yielded at least 2.5 million CDR3-containing paired-end reads. First-strand cDNA synthesis was performed from all RNA using the Mint cDNA synthesis kit, with priming by a TRBC-specific oligonucleotide. Following uracil-DNA glycosylase treatment, all cDNA underwent a first 18-cycle PCR with the universal primers M1SS and BC2_uni_R. In the original analysis: For normalization, 1 million high-quality reads, each with a distinct molecular identifier, were randomly selected from each sample. Instead of being binned into consensus sequences, reads that shared molecular identifiers were thrown out. MiTCR, with a Q25 quality threshold and the strictest error-elimination algorithm, was used for CDR3 identification, clonotype clustering and error correction. A nonparametric unseen species model with Euler transformation was used to estimate lower-bound total TCR beta diversity. Using fastp trimming at Q25 and MiXCR clonotype assembly, TCRdb reanalyzed the public sequencing data and kept in-frame beta chains. Duplicate CDR3 protein sequences are folded into a single record with the most common DNA and genes. These V and J calls originate from TCRdb's pipeline instead of the authors' own analysis. For this sample the table gives 800,000 to 1,300,000 distinct CDR3 sequences, of which approximately 26% were detected only once. The ten largest clones capture around 0.75% of the sample.

Donors were around 37 systemically healthy Caucasian individuals from Russia aged 6 to 90 years. Around 9.8 milliliters of peripheral blood were collected from each donor into EDTA-treated Vacutainer tubes. Ficoll-Paque density-gradient centrifugation was used to isolate PBMCs, with at least 7 million per sample. Total RNA was extracted from PBMCs with Trizol reagent, with at least 6 micrograms obtained per sample. For every donor, an aliquot of PBMCs went through flow cytometry to measure the percentages of naive CD45RAhigh/CD27high T cells. This specimen comes from a study of blood T cells in healthy people across ages (dated by TCRdb to the mid-2010s). With regard to the full study: In model experiments, template switching captured about one uniquely barcoded TCR beta cDNA molecule for every two T cells. Age-related changes in TCR beta repertoire diversity were measured in the study by deep sequencing normalized with unique cDNA molecular identifiers. The donors were split into four age groups: young (average around 15 years), middle-aged (about 40), aged (roughly 68) and long-lived (roughly 77). The study analyzed two additional independent replicas of 1 million unique cDNA reads from the same blood draw for two donors, one aged 18 to 30 and one aged 80 or older. Broader findings and caveats from the paper: As age increased, observed TCR beta diversity per million T cells dropped in a roughly linear way, and a significant reduction was already evident by age approximately 40. Estimates of total diversity from one million sequenced T cells were regarded as lower bounds and underestimates. There was a strong correlation between observed TCR beta diversity and the percentage of naive T cells measured by flow cytometry. The CMV infection status of donors was not known, potentially confounding age-related changes in expanded clonotypes. Since profiling was done on bulk unsorted PBMCs, naive and antigen-experienced compartments could not be conclusively compared. The long-lived group showed more naive CD4+ T cells, fewer expanded clones and increased TCR diversity than the aged group, suggesting age selection.

From cysteine to phenylalanine, the CDR3 is 16 amino acids long. CDR3 DNA is the only sequence kept; it has 48 bases, read in frame from the first base. Sequences MDHEN (CDR1) and SYDVKM (CDR2) are obtained from the germline V gene. Deletion took 5 bases off V and 0 bases off J, with a span of 13 bases between the germline ends. These data are also associated with another study on T cells of mothers and their children. As described in the second report: The donors were nine systemically healthy Caucasian individuals, made up of three mothers and their six children. cDNA synthesis used all of the extracted RNA, with roughly 1.5 ug of RNA in each 15 ul reaction. In the second PCR, sample barcodes and 2-4 random nucleotides were introduced via the M1S primer. Each mother yielded over 9 million TCR beta CDR3 reads and each child roughly 3.1 million reads. TCR recombination output is similarly shaped by thymic selection in related and unrelated pairs, with a minor effect exerted by inherited differences. Normalized repertoire overlap was always found to be slightly, but never significantly, higher in related mother-child pairs than in unrelated mother-child pairs. With a sensitivity of around 97 clones per million clonotypes, no persistent microchimeric T cell clones were detected. Deep NGS was used in the study to compare the TCR beta repertoires of mothers and children and to look for features that separate related mother-child pairs from unrelated individuals. The mean age was about 38 +/- 4 years for the mothers and around 11 +/- 4 years for the children. After adapters were ligated using NEBNext reagents, the libraries underwent 100+100 nt paired-end sequencing on an Illumina HiSeq 2000. Mother and child libraries were prepared a month apart and sequenced in separate runs to prevent cross-contamination. Between about 500,000 and 2,100,000 distinct TCR beta clonotypes were identified per donor. Naive TCR beta clonotypes were estimated from low-frequency clonotypes matched to each donor's FACS-determined naive share, without sorting.

The chain uses TRBV28 and TRBJ1-4; a tentative D match to TRBD1 spans 6 bases. The TCR comes from a girl aged 2 to 10 in good health. Sequences were obtained from blood. The DNA sequence follows: TGTGCCAGCAGTCCCCGGGGGGGCGCAACTAATGAAAAACTGTTTTTT. Its translation is CASSPRGGATNEKLFF.